The present T cell receptor (beta chain) was sequenced within a study of shared clonotypes between healthy human individuals (dated by TCRdb to between 2020 and 2021). Turning to the overall study: The cohort included a few men and a couple of women between 18 and 49 years of age. For each donor, CD4 naive and CD4 memory were each given three plates, CD8 naive was given two plates, and CD8 memory was given one plate. To estimate repertoire size and how much clonotypes are shared between individuals, the study performed deep sequencing of blood TCR repertoires from five healthy adults. Different laboratories and diverse techniques were used to prepare libraries and sequence TCR repertoires, to increase sequencing depth and limit assay-specific biases. Per donor, leukapheresis produced somewhere between about 0.8 and 9 billion PBMCs. Study-level results and caveats: Clonotypes shared by all four sorted-subset donors showed higher generation probabilities than non-shared clonotypes. Larger estimated clonotype richness was generally found for naive subsets than for memory subsets. Pairwise subsampling led to the expectation that sequencing depth would affect the degree of clonotype sharing among donors. Across a few donors, roughly 5.4% of naive CD4, 3% to 3.5% of naive CD8, about 2% of memory CD4, and around 0.4% of memory CD8 clonotypes were shared. Sampling was restricted to blood, and TCR repertoires in tissues likely differ from the TCR repertoires found in blood. Rarefaction of sorted-subset datasets indicated incomplete sequencing despite the large sequencing depth. The small number of donors limited the genetic and exposure-history diversity represented.

Turning to this clone: Its antigen remains unidentified. No base qualities exist here, and no much larger clone lies one base off it.

Spanning cysteine to phenylalanine, the CDR3 consists of 14 amino acids. Left in the record is the CDR3 DNA by itself, 42 bases read in frame from the first base. The germline V gene (reference sequence) gives CDR1 as SGHKS and CDR2 as YYEKEE. V is shortened by 3 bases, J by 8 bases, and the region joining them spans 17 bases. Donors were healthy HIV-negative adults with no recently reported acute infections or vaccinations. Only Caucasian adults living in Nashville, Tennessee, USA were represented among the donors. CD4+ T cells were enriched by magnetic negative selection; naive cells were then positively selected on CD45RA, and the negative fraction formed the memory subset. Blood was collected by leukapheresis, and PBMCs were isolated by Ficoll-Histopaque density gradient centrifugation and then cryopreserved in liquid nitrogen vapor phase. Purity and quantity of every magnetically sorted T cell population were checked by analytical flow cytometry. Genomic DNA was isolated from each sorted fraction and quantified by UV absorbance on a Nanodrop 2000c.

Using the deep immunoSEQ assay, multiplex PCR amplified TCR CDR3 regions from genomic DNA. For each cell subset, the extracted genomic DNA was distributed evenly across all wells of several immunoSEQ 96-well plates, and each plate served as one replicate. Each replicate PCR for sorted subsets received around 0.2 ug genomic DNA, equal to about 30,000 T cell genomes. The purified libraries were quantified using a Qubit 3.0 fluorometer, sized with a Bioanalyzer 2100, and then quantified again using the KAPA Library Quantification kit. Every immunoSEQ 96-well plate was sequenced on a dedicated single-read 150-cycle Illumina NextSeq 550 flow cell. Regarding the original processing steps: Because the immunoSEQ output held only junctional sequences and lacked quality scores, the filtering could not match the filtering applied to full-length reads. Sequences were annotated with PyIR, a Python wrapper for IgBLAST v1.9, and V/J genes and CDR3 were assigned using IMGT germline references. Any read was removed if the V/J assignment was weak (E-value above 1e-6), the CDR3 was missing, or the read contained stop codons, out-of-frame junctions, or ambiguous translated residues. V3J clonotypes were defined as sequences sharing an identical inferred V gene, J gene, and CDR3 amino acid sequence. Percentage overlap between repertoires was computed as shared unique clonotypes divided by the size of the smaller repertoire. RTK rarefaction, the Chao1 estimator, and Recon v2.1 estimates of unobserved clonotypes were used to assess repertoire richness. OLGA was used to compute generation probabilities for all TCRbeta clonotypes that the gDNA method yielded from a handful of donors. In TCRdb, the immuneACCESS table is reduced to in-frame sequences with V and J assigned. These tables do not hold every clone; where another copy was compared, an unresolved V gene accounts for under half, and the others remain unexplained. D and trimming were read from the DNA, whereas the V and J calls and clone size are those reported in that table. Across this sample there are 1,500,000 or so clones, with roughly 95% seen only once. The top ten clonotypes cover 1% to 1.5% of the sample.

The receptor was isolated from a man younger than 45 in good health. Material: naive CD4+ T cells sorted from blood. The sample's cell subset or site label, in plain terms: CD45RA+ positively selected. The sequence joins TRBV5-5 to TRBJ1-1; the D segment could be TRBD1, given 5 matching bases. The encoded CDR3 is CASSYIGGILEAFF. The DNA is as follows: TGTGCCAGCAGCTATATCGGGGGGATCTTGGAAGCTTTCTTT.